A single sample is the source of the 30 T cell receptor beta chains below, sequenced in a study of T-cell reconstitution after alpha-beta-depleted transplantation in children. Unique molecular identifiers were built into the TCRbeta library. TCRdb re-called the PCR reads through MiXCR, storing one row per CDR3 protein. The sample records 500,000 to 750,000 distinct CDR3 sequences, approximately 30% being singletons. The sequencing used PBMCs, collected before TCRalphabeta/CD19-depleted stem cell transplant. These receptors originate from a boy in the first two years of life with Wiskott-Aldrich syndrome, due to receive a stem cell transplant.

The chain is built from TRBV5-1 and TRBJ1-4; 7 bases are shared with TRBD1. Losses at the gene ends were 4 bases for V and 5 bases for J; bases not matched to a gene: 5. CDR3 size: 14 residues. Per germline, CDR1 SGHRS and CDR2 YFSETQ. The CDR3 loop reads CASSGRDRNEKLFF. The CDR3 DNA is TGCGCCAGCAGCGGCCGGGACAGAAATGAAAAACTGTTTTTT.

This rearrangement joins TRBV27 to TRBJ2-6; tentative D call: TRBD2 (5 bases). The germline V gene encodes CDR1 MNHEY and CDR2 SMNVEV (reference sequence). Trimming removed 2 bases at V and 0 bases at J, with 11 bases between. The CDR3 is 17 residues long. The CDR3 DNA is TGTGCCAGCAGTTTAGAGGGCTCCCTCTCTGGGGCCAACGTCCTGACTTTC. Translation: CASSLEGSLSGANVLTF. Supplemented by reference TRBV27 and TRBJ2-6, the full variable domain reads EAQVTQNPRYLITVTGKKLTVTCSQNMNHEYMSWYRQDPGLGLRQIYYSMNVEVTDKGDVPEGYKVSRKEKRNFPLILESPSPNQTSLYFCASSLEGSLSGANVLTFGAGSRLTVL.

This clonotype was detected only a few times. This chain uses TRBV5-1 with TRBJ2-5; TRBD1 matches at 7 bases. The CDR3 spans 14 residues. The germline V gene encodes CDR1 SGHRS and CDR2 YFSETQ. With V trimmed by 4 bases and J by 2 bases, 5 bases remained unmatched. The CDR3 coding sequence is TGCGCCAGCAGCGTGGGACAGCCTCAAGAGACCCAGTACTTC. As protein: CASSVGQPQETQYF.

This clonotype showed up just a few times. The chain couples TRBV7-9 to TRBJ2-1; no definite D call. V lost 3 bases to trimming and J lost 3 bases, with 12 bases between them. Germline CDR1 reads SEHNR; CDR2 reads FQNEAQ (reference sequence). CDR3 length: 15 amino acids. The chain's CDR3 is CASSFAPDHYNEQFF. For the CDR3, the DNA is TGTGCCAGCAGCTTCGCGCCGGACCACTACAATGAGCAGTTCTTC.

This chain uses TRBV5-1 with TRBJ2-1; TRBD1 is a possible D gene (6 bases). V was cut by 0 bases and J by 8 bases, with 12 bases left in between. The length of the CDR3 is 14 residues. Germline CDR1 reads SGHRS; CDR2 reads YFSETQ. The CDR3 nucleotides are TGCGCCAGCAGCTTGGATCCAGGGGTGGATGAGCAGTTCTTC. Its protein product is CASSLDPGVDEQFF.

This chain connects TRBV29-1 to TRBJ2-6, with D unclear. In germline, CDR1 is SQVTM, CDR2 ANQGSEA. The V and J ends lost 6 bases and 0 bases respectively, with 6 bases between them. The CDR3 extends over 13 amino acids. CDR3 sequence (DNA): TGCAGCGTCGACGGCTCTGGGGCCAACGTCCTGACTTTC. This codes for CSVDGSGANVLTF.

This clonotype was observed a handful of times. The V call is TRBV13, the J call TRBJ2-3; D unresolved. The CDR3 extends over 15 amino acids. The V gene lost 4 bases and the J gene lost 5 bases, with 16 bases spanning the gap. Germline V gives CDR1 PRHDT, CDR2 FYEKMQ (reference sequence). The CDR3 DNA reads as TGTGCCAGCAGCTCCCCTCTTAAACATGAAGATACGCAGTATTTT. It codes for CASSSPLKHEDTQYF.

This chain connects TRBV11-2 to TRBJ2-7, with TRBD2 identical over 9 bases. V was clipped by 3 bases and J by 6 bases; unmatched bases: 6. Germline lookup yields CDR1 SGHAT and CDR2 FQNNGV. This CDR3 has 14 amino acids. The CDR3, as DNA: TGTGCCAGCAGCTTGCCGGGACTAGCTGGCGAGCAGTACTTC. It yields the protein CASSLPGLAGEQYF.

This clonotype has a handful of counts. The chain recombines TRBV29-1 with TRBJ1-4, with a weak D call TRBD1 (6 bases). CDR3 length equals 13 residues. Trimming cost V 5 bases and J 7 bases, with 14 bases left between them. Germline V gene data show CDR1 as SQVTM and CDR2 as ANQGSEA. The CDR3 DNA is TGCAGCGTTCGGGACATGGGTACTGAAAAACTGTTTTTT. This translates into CSVRDMGTEKLFF.

There are a few counts of this clonotype. The chain couples TRBV5-1 to TRBJ2-7, with a weak D call TRBD2 (5 bases). CDR3 length: 15 amino acids. V shed 5 bases and J shed 4 bases, with 19 bases lying between them. Looked up from germline, CDR1 is SGHRS and CDR2 is YFSETQ. In nucleotides, the CDR3 is TGCGCCAGCAGTCCCTACGTGAGGGAAGGATACGAGCAGTACTTC. Translation: CASSPYVREGYEQYF.

This clonotype was detected only a few times. The chain is built from TRBV4-1 and TRBJ1-1, with D perhaps matching TRBD1 (5 bases). CDR1 and CDR2 (germline): MGHRA, YSYEKL. The CDR3 length is 15 residues. Trimming left V 1 base short and J 5 bases short, with 14 bases between. CDR3 nucleotide sequence: TGCGCCAGCAGCCAAGGGGTAAGGGGTAGGACTGAAGCTTTCTTT. This translates into CASSQGVRGRTEAFF.

This clonotype turned up a few times. The chain combines TRBV5-1 with TRBJ1-1; no firm D call. CDR1 is SGHRS and CDR2 is YFSETQ in the germline V gene. This CDR3 spans 15 amino acids. Trimming stripped 1 base from V and 0 bases from J, with 10 bases between. The CDR3 here is CASSLSGHMNTEAFF. The CDR3 DNA is TGCGCCAGCAGCTTGTCTGGCCATATGAACACTGAAGCTTTCTTT.

This clonotype has only a few counts. This chain links TRBV20-1 with TRBJ1-2; tentatively, D is TRBD1 (6 bases). Germline lookup yields CDR1 DFQATT and CDR2 SNEGSKA (reference sequence). This CDR3 has 12 amino acids. Trimming cost V 6 bases and J 2 bases, with 10 bases left between them. CDR3 amino acids: CSAGQTNYGYTF. In DNA, the CDR3 is TGCAGTGCCGGACAGACAAACTATGGCTACACCTTC.

This clonotype was found a few times. The chain links TRBV20-1 to TRBJ2-7; 9 nucleotides align to TRBD2. The junction had 8 bases not matched to a gene; V was cut back by 5 bases and J by 9 bases. The CDR3 is 12 residues long. CDR1 and CDR2 (germline): DFQATT, SNEGSKA (reference sequence). This CDR3 reads CSARKAGGPQYF. Here the CDR3 DNA reads TGCAGTGCTCGAAAAGCGGGAGGCCCGCAGTACTTC.

This clonotype came up many times. This chain joins TRBV12-3 or TRBV12-4 and TRBJ2-1, with D hard to call. This CDR3 has 13 amino acids. Trimming removed 6 bases from V and 0 bases from J, with 6 bases in between. The CDR3 DNA reads as TGTGCCAGCAGAGGCGACTCCTACAATGAGCAGTTCTTC. Translating gives CASRGDSYNEQFF.

The chain uses TRBV5-1 and TRBJ2-7, with TRBD2 as a possible D gene (7 bases). The CDR3 spans 16 residues. V lost 0 bases, J lost 2 bases, and 15 bases lay in between. Germline V gene sequence: CDR1 SGHRS, CDR2 YFSETQ. The CDR3, as DNA: TGCGCCAGCAGCTTGGAGGGGGGGAGCGGGGCCTACGAGCAGTACTTC. Encoded protein: CASSLEGGSGAYEQYF.

A few counts support this clonotype. The rearrangement joins TRBV7-8 to TRBJ2-1; the D gene is possibly TRBD2 (5 bases). V lost 4 bases, J lost 10 bases, and 14 bases lay in between. CDR1 is SGHVS, CDR2 FQNEAQ, per germline. The CDR3 consists of 13 residues. The CDR3 spells CASSYWAGGEQFF. The CDR3 DNA reads as TGTGCCAGCAGCTATTGGGCCGGCGGGGAGCAGTTCTTC.

This clonotype was seen more than once but under ten times. The rearrangement links TRBV5-1 to TRBJ2-3; D remains ambiguous. V lost 1 base, J lost 0 bases, and 15 bases lay in between. This CDR3 has 17 amino acids. Germline values: CDR1 SGHRS, CDR2 YFSETQ. In nucleotides, the CDR3 is TGCGCCAGCAGCTTGCCCGCGCGACGGATTAGCACAGATACGCAGTATTTT. It is translated as CASSLPARRISTDTQYF.

This clonotype has a handful of counts. The chain employs TRBV20-1 and TRBJ2-7, with a possible D match to TRBD2 (6 bases). The V and J ends lost 6 bases and 6 bases respectively, with 15 bases between them. The CDR3 covers 12 residues. Germline V gene lookup returns CDR1 DFQATT and CDR2 SNEGSKA (reference sequence). This CDR3 is CSANNPGGEQYF. Written as DNA, the CDR3 is TGCAGTGCAAACAACCCCGGGGGCGAGCAGTACTTC.

This clonotype was counted a few times. The chain joins TRBV24-1 to TRBJ2-1; 8 nucleotides line up with TRBD2. V was pared by 3 bases and J by 7 bases, with 10 bases of the junction left unmatched. The CDR3 extends over 16 amino acids. Germline CDR1 and CDR2: KGHDR and SFDVKD. DNA for the CDR3: TGTGCCACCAGTGATCCCCGGGGGGGGTCGATGAATGAGCAGTTCTTC. It is translated as CATSDPRGGSMNEQFF.

The CDR3 DNA follows: TGTGCCAGCAGTTCCGTCCTCCCGGAGCAGTACTTC. Residues: CASSSVLPEQYF. V usage is TRBV6-2 or TRBV6-3 and J usage is TRBJ2-7, with D uncertain. Per the germline V gene, CDR1 is MNHEY and CDR2 is SVGEGT. This CDR3 has 12 amino acids. V dropped 4 bases and J dropped 7 bases, with 11 bases sitting between them.

Here the CDR3 DNA reads TGTGCCAGCAGTTATCGACAGGAAAACTATGGCTACACCTTC. Residues: CASSYRQENYGYTF. The chain employs TRBV6-5 and TRBJ1-2; D may be TRBD1 (6 bases). The CDR3 is 14 residues long. Germline assignment: CDR1 MNHEY and CDR2 SVGAGI. Trimming pared 3 bases from V and 2 bases from J, leaving 10 bases between.

The chain is built from TRBV7-2 and TRBJ2-7, with D tentatively TRBD1 (6 bases). V lost 4 bases, J lost 2 bases, and 15 bases lay in between. There are 15 residues in the CDR3. From germline, CDR1 is SGHTA and CDR2 FQGNSA. The CDR3 spells CASSYLQGYAYEQYF. The CDR3, as DNA: TGTGCCAGCAGCTATCTCCAGGGGTACGCCTACGAGCAGTACTTC.

The sample holds a few counts of this clonotype. The chain is built from TRBV7-9 and TRBJ2-7; TRBD2 is a possible D gene (5 bases). V was shortened by 4 bases and J by 0 bases, with 13 bases between the two germline ends. Germline loops: CDR1 SEHNR, CDR2 FQNEAQ (reference sequence). CDR3 length: 15 amino acids. The CDR3 protein is CASSSTVGSSYEQYF. The CDR3 DNA reads TGTGCCAGCAGCTCTACCGTAGGGAGCTCCTACGAGCAGTACTTC. Drawing the rest from reference TRBV7-9 and TRBJ2-7, the complete variable domain is DTGVSQNPRHKITKRGQNVTFRCDPISEHNRLYWYRQTLGQGPEFLTYFQNEAQLEKSRLLSDRFSAERPKGSFSTLEIQRTEQGDSAMYLCASSSTVGSSYEQYFGPGTRLTVT.

This clonotype was detected a few times. The V and J genes are TRBV20-1 and TRBJ1-6; no reliable D call. Germline values: CDR1 DFQATT, CDR2 SNEGSKA (reference sequence). The CDR3 loop spans 13 amino acids. V was trimmed by 7 bases and J by 10 bases, leaving 17 bases between them. The CDR3 spells CSVPAPGGSPLHF. Written as DNA, the CDR3 is TGCAGTGTCCCGGCCCCGGGCGGGTCACCCCTCCACTTT.

This clonotype was seen only a few times. J is TRBJ2-7 and V is TRBV10-3, with 7 bases identical to TRBD2. The trim removed 0 bases at V and 0 bases at J, leaving 11 bases unmatched. The CDR3 runs 18 residues. In germline, CDR1 is ENHRY, CDR2 SYGVKD. The CDR3 protein is CAISESGSGHSFSYEQYF. The CDR3 region has the DNA TGTGCCATCAGTGAGTCCGGTAGCGGGCACTCTTTCTCCTACGAGCAGTACTTC.

A few counts support this clonotype. J is TRBJ2-2 and V is TRBV20-1; TRBD2 matches 13 bases. The germline CDR1 and CDR2 sequences are DFQATT and SNEGSKA (reference sequence). CDR3 length: 17 residues. The junction had 5 bases not matched to a gene; V was cut back by 0 bases and J by 4 bases. The CDR3 DNA reads TGCAGTGCTAGAGATTTAACTAGCGGGAGGGCCACCGGGGAGCTGTTTTTT. This encodes CSARDLTSGRATGELFF.

This clonotype has a handful of counts. The chain couples TRBV20-1 to TRBJ2-1, with D unresolved. V was clipped by 7 bases and J by 4 bases, with 8 bases between them. Germline CDR1 and CDR2: DFQATT and SNEGSKA (reference sequence). This CDR3 is 11 amino acids long. The CDR3 nucleotides read TGCAGTGTTGGTGTGTACAATGAGCAGTTCTTC. Amino acid sequence: CSVGVYNEQFF.

The genes are TRBV29-1 and TRBJ1-6, with D possibly being TRBD1 (5 bases). The V gene's germline CDR1 is SQVTM and CDR2 ANQGSEA. The CDR3 extends over 14 amino acids. The V and J ends lost 3 bases and 10 bases respectively, with 16 bases between them. Here the CDR3 reads CSVDIDGAGSPLHF. In DNA, the CDR3 is TGCAGCGTTGATATCGATGGGGCTGGGTCACCCCTCCACTTT.

This clonotype has just a few counts. The chain joins TRBV29-1 to TRBJ2-1; 12 nucleotides line up with TRBD2. Germline V lookup: CDR1 SQVTM, CDR2 ANQGSEA. The CDR3 loop spans 14 amino acids. The V segment lost 3 bases and the J segment 9 bases; nucleotides outside the gene matches: 6. The CDR3 is CSVETSGRRGEQFF. For the CDR3, the DNA is TGCAGCGTTGAGACTAGCGGGAGAAGAGGTGAGCAGTTCTTC.